Following are 27 T cell receptor beta chains from one sample sequenced in a study of cytomegalovirus exposure and HLA in healthy donors. PCR involved 60 Vbeta and 13 Jbeta primers. TCRdb's copy holds only in-frame clones and misses some; the assay was immunoSEQ multiplex PCR. Here the sample spans roughly 140,000 clones, around 84% being singletons. Sequenced: PBMCs. The source is a middle-aged man in good health and CMV-seropositive.

V gene TRBV10-3 combines with J gene TRBJ2-7, with TRBD2 matching 14 bases. The ends lost 10 bases at V and 1 base at J; junction bases unmatched: 9. Germline V gene sequence: CDR1 ENHRY, CDR2 SYGVKD. The CDR3 contains 16 residues. CDR3 sequence reads: CATGLAGGRSSYEQYF. The CDR3 DNA is TGTGCCACCGGACTAGCGGGAGGTAGGTCATCCTACGAGCAGTACTTC.

The chain joins TRBV7-3 to TRBJ2-1; 10 positions agree with TRBD2. The CDR3 spans 16 residues. V was pared by 6 bases and J by 7 bases, with 12 bases of the junction left unmatched. The germline CDR1 and CDR2 sequences are SGHTA and FQGTGA. CDR3 DNA: TGTGCCAGCAGTCTAGCGGGAGTGGTTGGTCGTAATGAGCAGTTCTTC. Translating it yields CASSLAGVVGRNEQFF.

This clone occurred a few times. The chain is built from TRBV7-3 and TRBJ2-1; TRBD2 aligns across 7 bases. Germline CDR1 SGHTA, CDR2 FQGTGA. J lost 3 bases, V lost 5 bases, and 10 bases had no gene match. CDR3 length: 16 amino acids. The CDR3 nucleotides read TGTGCCAGCAGCGCCCAAGCAGGGACTATCTACAATGAGCAGTTCTTC. The encoded protein is CASSAQAGTIYNEQFF.

The chain carries TRBV18 and TRBJ1-1; D might be TRBD1 (6 bases). Between the trimmed V and J ends, which lost 6 bases and 5 bases, there was a span of 13 bases. The germline V gene has CDR1 KGHSH and CDR2 LQKENI. The CDR3 totals 13 residues. The CDR3 loop is CASSPGGRTEAFF. CDR3 in DNA: TGTGCCAGCTCCCCGGGGGGCCGTACTGAAGCTTTCTTT.

The J gene is TRBJ2-5, the V gene TRBV7-9, with 8 bases aligning to TRBD2. The V gene's germline CDR1 is SEHNR and CDR2 FQNEAQ (reference sequence). This CDR3 has 18 amino acids. The ends lost 1 base at V and 1 base at J; junction bases unmatched: 11. CDR3 in amino acids: CASSLGDWTSTLQETQYF. The DNA of the CDR3 is TGTGCCAGCAGCTTAGGGGATTGGACTAGCACTCTCCAAGAGACCCAGTACTTC.

J is TRBJ2-7 and V is TRBV28; D remains ambiguous. Trimming left V 7 bases short and J 13 bases short, with 20 bases between. Germline V lookup: CDR1 MDHEN, CDR2 SYDVKM. The CDR3 is 12 amino acids. This CDR3 is CASMSWSGPYYF. In DNA, the CDR3 is TGTGCCAGCATGTCCTGGTCAGGCCCATACTACTTC. Using reference TRBV28 and TRBJ2-7 for the parts outside the CDR3, the full variable domain is DVKVTQSSRYLVKRTGEKVFLECVQDMDHENMFWYRQDPGLGLRLIYFSYDVKMKEKGDIPEGYSVSREKKERFSLILESASTNQTSMYLCASMSWSGPYYFGPGTRLTVT.

The CDR3 bases are TGTGCCAGCAAGACAGGGTTGATCTACGAGCAGTACTTC. The encoded protein is CASKTGLIYEQYF. The chain carries TRBV28 and TRBJ2-7, with TRBD1 matching over 7 bases. In germline, CDR1 is MDHEN, CDR2 SYDVKM. V shed 7 bases and J 3 bases; nucleotides not matched to a gene: 6. The CDR3 is 13 residues long.

This clone was counted between two and nine times. The chain couples TRBV5-1 to TRBJ2-2, with 11 bases that match TRBD2. Germline CDR1 reads SGHRS; CDR2 reads YFSETQ. J gave up 1 base and V 5 bases, and 1 base lay outside the gene matches. This CDR3 is 15 amino acids long. CDR3 in DNA: TGCGCCAGCAGGCTAGCGGGAGGGAACACCGGGGAGCTGTTTTTT. This codes for CASRLAGGNTGELFF.

J is TRBJ1-2 and V is TRBV9; no definite D call. Trimming took 2 bases from V and 7 from J, leaving 12 bases between them. This CDR3 region has 13 residues. CDR1 and CDR2 from the germline V gene are SGDLS and YYNGEE. The CDR3: CASSVQADRGYTF. For the CDR3, the DNA is TGTGCCAGCAGCGTCCAAGCGGATCGTGGCTACACCTTC.

V is TRBV29-1 and J is TRBJ1-1, with 10 bases fitting TRBD1. Germline CDR1 is SQVTM and CDR2 is ANQGSEA. J gave up 5 bases and V 4 bases, and 4 bases lay outside the gene matches. The CDR3 contains 13 residues. This CDR3 reads CSVAGTGETEAFF. The CDR3 coding sequence is TGCAGCGTTGCCGGGACAGGGGAGACTGAAGCTTTCTTT.

In nucleotides, the CDR3 is TGTGCCAGCAGCTTAAGTCCACAGGGGGCGCCCGGGGAGCTGTTTTTT. Its translation: CASSLSPQGAPGELFF. The chain carries TRBV7-3 and TRBJ2-2; 9 bases agree with TRBD1. The CDR3 extends over 16 amino acids. J lost 6 bases, V lost 1 base, and 6 bases had no gene match. Germline V gene data show CDR1 as SGHTA and CDR2 as FQGTGA.

CDR3 sequence reads: CASSPASGGIEAFF. Here the CDR3 DNA reads TGTGCCAGCAGCCCGGCGTCGGGAGGGATTGAAGCTTTCTTT. This sequence joins TRBV7-2 and TRBJ1-1; D is uncertain. The CDR3 covers 14 residues. The germline CDR1 and CDR2 sequences are SGHTA and FQGNSA. The germline V and J ends were trimmed by 5 bases and 7 bases, with 17 bases remaining between them.

The V call is TRBV7-8, the J call TRBJ2-7; TRBD2 matches 9 bases. The J segment lost 6 bases and the V segment lost 5 bases, leaving 8 bases of the junction unmatched. The CDR3 is 14 residues long. CDR1 is SGHVS, CDR2 FQNEAQ, per germline. The CDR3 sequence is CASSLASGTFEQYF. In DNA form, the CDR3 reads TGTGCCAGCAGCCTCGCTAGCGGGACTTTCGAGCAGTACTTC.

The V and J genes are TRBV5-4 and TRBJ2-7; TRBD2 aligns across 12 bases. Germline CDR1 SGHNT, CDR2 YYREEE (reference sequence). After removal of 3 bases from V and 2 bases from J, the junction contained 6 bases not matched to a gene. The CDR3 consists of 16 residues. The CDR3 region has the DNA TGTGCCAGCAGCTACGGGACTAGCGGGTTCCCCTACGAGCAGTACTTC. Its protein product is CASSYGTSGFPYEQYF.

The chain uses TRBV4-1 and TRBJ1-2; no reliable D call. The ends were cut back, 1 base at V and 7 bases at J, with 13 bases in the middle. CDR1 is MGHRA and CDR2 is YSYEKL in the germline V gene. The CDR3 is made up of 14 amino acids. CDR3 DNA: TGCGCCAGCAGCCAAGGAGGCGACGGCATTGGCTACACCTTC. Its protein product is CASSQGGDGIGYTF.

The chain has TRBV30 and TRBJ2-5; 9 nucleotides align to TRBD1. Germline CDR1 and CDR2: GTSNPN and SVGIG (reference sequence). The J segment lost 1 base and the V segment lost 8 bases, leaving 2 bases of the junction unmatched. CDR3 length equals 12 residues. The CDR3 bases are TGTGCCGGACAGGGGAGCCAAGAGACCCAGTACTTC. Its protein is CAGQGSQETQYF.

J is TRBJ1-1 and V is TRBV6-5; 9 bases line up with TRBD1. CDR3 length equals 15 residues. Per the germline V gene, CDR1 is MNHEY and CDR2 is SVGAGI. The V segment lost 2 bases and the J segment 6 bases; nucleotides outside the gene matches: 7. CDR3 DNA: TGTGCCAGCAGTTACGGTGGGACAGGGCTTCCTGAAGCTTTCTTT. It is translated as CASSYGGTGLPEAFF.

The chain uses TRBV5-1 and TRBJ1-1; TRBD1 aligns across 7 bases. The germline gives CDR1 SGHRS, CDR2 YFSETQ. The CDR3 totals 14 residues. Trimming cost V 2 bases and J 1 base; bases outside gene matches: 2. CDR3 in DNA: TGCGCCAGCAGCTTAAGGACAGGGAACACTGAAGCTTTCTTT. It yields the protein CASSLRTGNTEAFF.

J is TRBJ2-5 and V is TRBV4-3, with 8 positions matching TRBD1. Germline V gene sequence: CDR1 LGHNA, CDR2 YSLEER. V lost 3 bases to trimming and J lost 9 bases; unmatched junction nucleotides: 12. The CDR3 is made up of 15 amino acids. Here the CDR3 reads CASSHDPLRGQAQYF. Written as DNA, the CDR3 is TGCGCCAGCAGCCACGACCCCCTCAGGGGGCAGGCCCAGTACTTC.

The chain has TRBV4-1 and TRBJ2-3; TRBD2 might be the D (6 bases). The CDR3 runs to 17 residues. Trimming pared 1 base from V and 2 bases from J, leaving 16 bases between. The germline CDR1 and CDR2 sequences are MGHRA and YSYEKL. In DNA form, the CDR3 reads TGCGCCAGCAGCCAAGCCCCCCCGGGCGGGGACACAGATACGCAGTATTTT. Its protein product is CASSQAPPGGDTDTQYF.

This sequence joins TRBV18 and TRBJ1-2, with TRBD1 as a possible D gene (5 bases). The CDR3 totals 14 residues. V was trimmed by 8 bases and J by 0 bases, leaving 13 bases between them. The germline V gene has CDR1 KGHSH and CDR2 LQKENI. The chain's CDR3 is CASQAGFSNYGYTF. CDR3 DNA sequence: TGTGCCAGCCAAGCAGGGTTTTCTAACTATGGCTACACCTTC. Variable domain in full (rest from reference TRBV18 and TRBJ1-2): NAGVMQNPRHLVRRRGQEARLRCSPMKGHSHVYWYRQLPEEGLKFMVYLQKENIIDESGMPKERFSAEFPKEGPSILRIQQVVRGDSAAYFCASQAGFSNYGYTFGSGTRLTVV.

The V and J genes are TRBV14 and TRBJ2-1; 11 bases map to TRBD2. Per germline, CDR1 SGHDN and CDR2 FVKESK. This CDR3 has 16 amino acids. The junction had 3 bases not matched to a gene; V was cut back by 5 bases and J by 0 bases. The CDR3 DNA reads as TGTGCCAGCAGCTCCGGGACTAGCGGCTCCTACAATGAGCAGTTCTTC. Its protein product is CASSSGTSGSYNEQFF.

J is TRBJ2-3 and V is TRBV7-8; no clear D gene. Trimming pared 1 base from V and 4 bases from J, leaving 12 bases between. CDR3 size: 15 residues. Per germline, CDR1 SGHVS and CDR2 FQNEAQ. Here the CDR3 DNA reads TGTGCCAGCAGCTTAGGATTTGGGCCAGCAGATACGCAGTATTTT. Its translation is CASSLGFGPADTQYF.

The genes are TRBV23-1 and TRBJ2-3; 8 bases line up with TRBD1. TRBV23-1 is noted as an ORF with a role that remains uncertain. Trimming removed 7 bases from V and 0 bases from J; junction bases left unmatched: 9. This CDR3 comprises 16 residues. Written as DNA, the CDR3 is TGCGCCAGCATCCCTCCGGGACAGGTTAGCACAGATACGCAGTATTTT. Protein: CASIPPGQVSTDTQYF.

This clone was recorded once. The chain couples TRBV7-9 to TRBJ2-7, with a weak D call TRBD1 (5 bases). Germline loops: CDR1 SEHNR, CDR2 FQNEAQ (reference sequence). The V gene lost 5 bases and the J gene lost 7 bases, with 21 bases spanning the gap. This CDR3 spans 15 amino acids. The CDR3 DNA is TGTGCCAGCAGCCCGCCGCGGACACCTGTATGGGAGCAGTACTTC. Amino acids: CASSPPRTPVWEQYF. The full variable domain, rest sourced from reference TRBV7-9 and TRBJ2-7, is DTGVSQNPRHKITKRGQNVTFRCDPISEHNRLYWYRQTLGQGPEFLTYFQNEAQLEKSRLLSDRFSAERPKGSFSTLEIQRTEQGDSAMYLCASSPPRTPVWEQYFGPGTRLTVT.

This chain links TRBV28 with TRBJ1-1; tentative D call: TRBD1 (6 bases). Germline CDR1 and CDR2: MDHEN and SYDVKM. Between the trimmed V and J ends, which lost 4 bases and 7 bases, there was a span of 16 bases. The length of the CDR3 is 14 residues. The CDR3: CASSSGTHDGEAFF. CDR3 in DNA: TGTGCCAGCAGTTCCGGGACACACGACGGTGAAGCTTTCTTT.

The J gene is TRBJ2-3, the V gene TRBV5-5; D not resolved. Trimming shortened V by 0 bases and J by 5 bases, and 10 bases separated the two germline ends. The CDR3 is made up of 14 amino acids. CDR1 is SGHKS, CDR2 YYEKEE, per germline (reference sequence). The CDR3 DNA reads as TGTGCCAGCAGCTTGGGGGCCGTCAGAGATACGCAGTATTTT. Amino acid sequence: CASSLGAVRDTQYF. The whole variable domain, remainder taken from reference TRBV5-5 and TRBJ2-3, is DAGVTQSPTHLIKTRGQQVTLRCSPISGHKSVSWYQQVLGQGPQFIFQYYEKEERGRGNFPDRFSARQFPNYSSELNVNALLLGDSALYLCASSLGAVRDTQYFGPGTRLTVL.